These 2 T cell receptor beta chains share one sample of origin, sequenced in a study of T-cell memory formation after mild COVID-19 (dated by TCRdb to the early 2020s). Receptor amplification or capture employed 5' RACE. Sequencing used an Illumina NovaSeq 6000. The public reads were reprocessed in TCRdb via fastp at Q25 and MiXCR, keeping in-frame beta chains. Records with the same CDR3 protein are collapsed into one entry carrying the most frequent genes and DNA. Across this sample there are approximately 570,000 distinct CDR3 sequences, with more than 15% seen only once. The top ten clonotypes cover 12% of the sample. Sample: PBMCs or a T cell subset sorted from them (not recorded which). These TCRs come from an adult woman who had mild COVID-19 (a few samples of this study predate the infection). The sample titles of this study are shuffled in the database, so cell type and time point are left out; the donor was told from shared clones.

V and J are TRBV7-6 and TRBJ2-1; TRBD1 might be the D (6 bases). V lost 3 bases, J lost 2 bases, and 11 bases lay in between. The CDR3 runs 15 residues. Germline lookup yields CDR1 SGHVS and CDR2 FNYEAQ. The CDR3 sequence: CASSFRDTTYNEQFF. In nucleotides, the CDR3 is TGTGCCAGCAGCTTCCGGGACACCACCTACAATGAGCAGTTCTTC. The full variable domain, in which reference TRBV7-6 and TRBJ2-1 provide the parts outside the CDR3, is GAGVSQSPRYKVTKRGQDVALRCDPISGHVSLYWYRQALGQGPEFLTYFNYEAQQDKSGLPNDRFSAERPEGSISTLTIQRTEQRDSAMYRCASSFRDTTYNEQFFGPGTRLTVL.

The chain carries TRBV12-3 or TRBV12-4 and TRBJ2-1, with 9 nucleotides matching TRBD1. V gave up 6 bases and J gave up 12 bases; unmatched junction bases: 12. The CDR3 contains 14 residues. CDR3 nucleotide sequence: TGTGCCAGCAGGCCGGGACAGGGTTCGGGTCGGCAGTTCTTC. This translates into CASRPGQGSGRQFF.